One sample yielded the 31 T cell receptor beta chains listed below, sequenced in a study of cytomegalovirus exposure and HLA in healthy donors. The PCR contained 60 Vbeta and 13 Jbeta primers. Sequencing used immunoSEQ multiplex PCR; TCRdb keeps in-frame clones, though not all of them. Among about 160,000 clones listed, 80% were seen once. Sequencing was performed on PBMCs. The receptor set was obtained from a young man in good health and CMV-seropositive.

The chain links TRBV4-1 to TRBJ1-5; D perhaps matches TRBD1 (5 bases). CDR3 size: 18 residues. Trimming took 4 bases from V and 6 from J, leaving 25 bases between them. Looked up from germline, CDR1 is MGHRA and CDR2 is YSYEKL. The chain's CDR3 is CASSRVIGPTDRIQPQHF. In DNA form, the CDR3 reads TGCGCCAGCAGCCGAGTCATTGGGCCGACAGACCGGATTCAGCCCCAGCATTTT.

V and J are TRBV27 and TRBJ2-1; the match to TRBD2 covers 11 bases. The J segment lost 6 bases and the V segment lost 5 bases, leaving 9 bases of the junction unmatched. This CDR3 contains 16 residues. Germline loops: CDR1 MNHEY, CDR2 SMNVEV (reference sequence). CDR3 coding DNA: TGTGCCAGCAGTCCCACCCCTAGCGGGGGGACCAATGAGCAGTTCTTC. Translation: CASSPTPSGGTNEQFF.

J is TRBJ1-2 and V is TRBV10-3; 7 nucleotides line up with TRBD1. After removal of 8 bases from V and 5 bases from J, the junction contained 8 bases not matched to a gene. Per the germline V gene, CDR1 is ENHRY and CDR2 is SYGVKD. The CDR3 is 13 amino acids. The CDR3 here is CAIGGQDDYGYTF. The CDR3 DNA reads TGTGCCATCGGCGGACAGGATGATTATGGCTACACCTTC.

This clone appeared a few times. The V call is TRBV4-1, the J call TRBJ2-1; possibly TRBD1 for D (6 bases). Germline V gives CDR1 MGHRA, CDR2 YSYEKL. The ends were cut back, 6 bases at V and 4 bases at J, with 22 bases in the middle. This CDR3 has 17 residues. DNA for the CDR3: TGCGCCAGCAGGTCAGGTGGGGGCAACACACAATACAATGAGCAGTTCTTC. Protein: CASRSGGGNTQYNEQFF.

The chain joins TRBV19 to TRBJ1-4; possibly TRBD1 for D (5 bases). With 10 bases removed from V and 2 bases from J, the gap between germline ends came to 17 bases. In germline, CDR1 is LNHDA, CDR2 SQIVND (reference sequence). The CDR3 is made up of 15 amino acids. DNA of the CDR3: TGTGCCACCACGGACACATGGCGCACTAATGAAAAACTGTTTTTT. Protein product: CATTDTWRTNEKLFF.

The CDR3 sequence: CAWSVTGVGTEAFF. CDR3 coding DNA: TGTGCCTGGAGTGTGACAGGGGTCGGTACTGAAGCTTTCTTT. The rearrangement links TRBV30 to TRBJ1-1; 8 positions match TRBD1. This CDR3 is built from 14 residues. J gave up 5 bases and V 0 bases, and 5 bases lay outside the gene matches. The V gene's germline CDR1 is GTSNPN and CDR2 SVGIG (reference sequence).

This clone was seen more than once but under ten times. The rearrangement uses TRBV5-8 and TRBJ2-5; tentatively, D is TRBD2 (7 bases). The germline CDR1 and CDR2 sequences are SGHTS and YDEGEE. The CDR3 loop spans 14 amino acids. Trimming removed 5 bases from V and 5 bases from J, with 16 bases in between. The CDR3 coding sequence is TGTGCCAGCAGTTGGGGGGGGCCTCGGGAGACCCAGTACTTC. As protein: CASSWGGPRETQYF.

This sequence joins TRBV6-1 and TRBJ2-5, with 10 bases fitting TRBD1. The CDR3 is 13 residues long. The junction had 12 bases not matched to a gene; V was cut back by 9 bases and J by 11 bases. Germline CDR1 is MNHNS and CDR2 is SASEGT. The CDR3 sequence: CASRERGQGKQYF. The CDR3 nucleotides read TGTGCCAGTCGCGAAAGGGGACAGGGGAAGCAGTACTTC.

In the case of this clone: Its ends do not fully match the called genes, so a read error is possible. The rearrangement links TRBV4-3 to TRBJ1-2; D might be TRBD1 (6 bases). The CDR3 extends over 13 amino acids. Germline V gene sequence: CDR1 LGHNA, CDR2 YSLEER. The CDR3 is CASSPDRLGSLAF. In nucleotides, the CDR3 is TGCGCCAGCAGCCCTGACAGGTTGGGGTCTCTAGCCTTC.

This chain uses TRBV10-1 with TRBJ1-3; maybe TRBD1 (6 bases). The CDR3 covers 15 residues. V was cut by 2 bases and J by 1 base, with 9 bases left in between. Germline values: CDR1 WNHNN, CDR2 SYGVQD (reference sequence). This CDR3 reads CASSEAGTSGNTIYF. The CDR3, as DNA: TGCGCCAGCAGTGAGGCTGGGACATCTGGAAACACCATATATTTT.

The chain joins TRBV6-5 to TRBJ1-2; a possible D gene is TRBD1 (6 bases). The CDR3 is made up of 13 amino acids. Germline V gives CDR1 MNHEY, CDR2 SVGAGI. V was pared by 5 bases and J by 4 bases, with 11 bases between. This CDR3 is CASSKQGSYGYTF. The DNA for the CDR3 is TGTGCCAGCAGTAAACAGGGTAGCTATGGCTACACCTTC.

The chain is built from TRBV7-3 and TRBJ2-5; 7 nucleotides line up with TRBD1. V lost 1 base to trimming and J lost 1 base; unmatched junction nucleotides: 9. The CDR3 loop spans 17 amino acids. CDR1 and CDR2 (germline): SGHTA, FQGTGA. This CDR3 is CASSLIPTGTGQETQYF. The CDR3 coding sequence is TGTGCCAGCAGCTTAATCCCGACAGGGACGGGCCAAGAGACCCAGTACTTC.

This clone has more than one count but fewer than ten. The chain links TRBV2 to TRBJ2-7; the match to TRBD2 covers 13 bases. CDR1 and CDR2 from the germline V gene are SNHLY and FYNNEI. V shed 6 bases, J shed 3 bases, and the junction held 5 bases outside the gene matches. This CDR3 contains 15 residues. The CDR3 spells CASRRTSGSRYEQYF. As DNA, the CDR3 is TGTGCCAGCAGGAGGACTAGCGGGAGTCGCTACGAGCAGTACTTC. Full variable domain (rest looked up from reference TRBV2 and TRBJ2-7): EPEVTQTPSHQVTQMGQEVILRCVPISNHLYFYWYRQILGQKVEFLVSFYNNEISEKSEIFDDQFSVERPDGSNFTLKIRSTKLEDSAMYFCASRRTSGSRYEQYFGPGTRLTVT.

This chain joins TRBV30 and TRBJ1-5; 8 bases are a match to TRBD1. Trimming at V came to 3 bases and at J to 11 bases, leaving 9 bases not matched to a gene. Germline CDR1 is GTSNPN and CDR2 is SVGIG (reference sequence). The CDR3 contains 13 residues. The CDR3 loop reads CAWSPTGGETQHF. As DNA, the CDR3 is TGTGCCTGGAGCCCTACAGGGGGTGAGACCCAGCATTTT. Variable domain in full (rest from reference TRBV30 and TRBJ1-5): SQTIHQWPATLVQPVGSPLSLECTVEGTSNPNLYWYRQAAGRGLQLLFYSVGIGQISSEVPQNLSASRPQDRQFILSSKKLLLSDSGFYLCAWSPTGGETQHFGDGTRLSIL.

This chain links TRBV19 with TRBJ1-5, with D possibly being TRBD1 (6 bases). This CDR3 contains 14 residues. Germline CDR1 reads LNHDA; CDR2 reads SQIVND (reference sequence). The V and J ends lost 7 bases and 6 bases respectively, with 16 bases between them. CDR3 in DNA: TGTGCCAGTACTGGGGGCAGGGATGGTCAGCCCCAGCATTTT. It is translated as CASTGGRDGQPQHF. The whole variable domain, filled in from reference TRBV19 and TRBJ1-5, reads DGGITQSPKYLFRKEGQNVTLSCEQNLNHDAMYWYRQDPGQGLRLIYYSQIVNDFQKGDIAEGYSVSREKKESFPLTVTSAQKNPTAFYLCASTGGRDGQPQHFGDGTRLSIL.

This clone was detected only once. The chain has TRBV19 and TRBJ2-5; the D is unclear. The DNA end favors TRBJ2-7, so the J call may be wrong. CDR1 and CDR2 from the germline V gene are LNHDA and SQIVND (reference sequence). CDR3 length: 13 residues. CDR3 region: CASSRSRVAEQYF. In DNA, the CDR3 is TGTGCCAGTAGCCGTAGTCGGGTGGCCGAGCAGTACTTC.

The rearrangement links TRBV6-4 to TRBJ1-1; perhaps TRBD1 as D (6 bases). Between the trimmed V and J ends, which lost 4 bases and 3 bases, there was a span of 12 bases. Looked up from germline, CDR1 is MRHNA and CDR2 is SNTAGT. CDR3 length: 14 amino acids. The CDR3 region is CASSGTGWHTEAFF. The CDR3 region has the DNA TGTGCCAGCAGTGGCACAGGGTGGCACACTGAAGCTTTCTTT.

The chain has TRBV7-8 and TRBJ1-6, with 7 nucleotides matching TRBD1. The junction had 4 bases not matched to a gene; V was cut back by 3 bases and J by 5 bases. Germline V lookup: CDR1 SGHVS, CDR2 FQNEAQ. The CDR3 contains 15 residues. CDR3 region: CASSLARGDNSPLHF. The CDR3 DNA is TGTGCCAGCAGCTTGGCCAGGGGGGATAATTCACCCCTCCACTTT.

The chain employs TRBV9 and TRBJ2-3; 12 bases fit TRBD2. The CDR3 is 17 residues long. CDR1 and CDR2 (germline): SGDLS, YYNGEE. V was pared by 1 base and J by 5 bases, with 8 bases of the junction left unmatched. CDR3 sequence: CASSVLAGGFQEDTQYF. CDR3 nucleotide sequence: TGTGCCAGCAGCGTACTAGCGGGGGGGTTTCAGGAAGATACGCAGTATTTT.

V gene TRBV19 combines with J gene TRBJ1-2; 9 bases align to TRBD1. Germline-derived CDR1 and CDR2 are LNHDA and SQIVND (reference sequence). Germline trimming cut 10 bases from V and 5 bases from J; bases unmatched to any gene: 11. This CDR3 region has 14 residues. The CDR3: CATAQTGGAYGYTF. CDR3 sequence (DNA): TGTGCCACCGCACAAACAGGGGGCGCGTATGGCTACACCTTC.

The rearrangement joins TRBV7-9 to TRBJ2-1; 8 positions match TRBD2. V shed 9 bases, J shed 3 bases, and the junction held 10 bases outside the gene matches. Germline loops: CDR1 SEHNR, CDR2 FQNEAQ (reference sequence). The CDR3 contains 15 residues. The CDR3 sequence: CASLLAVRGYNEQFF. Here the CDR3 DNA reads TGTGCCAGTTTACTAGCGGTGCGGGGCTACAATGAGCAGTTCTTC.

J is TRBJ1-2 and V is TRBV30, with a tentative D call TRBD1 (6 bases). Germline V lookup: CDR1 GTSNPN, CDR2 SVGIG (reference sequence). Trimming cost V 6 bases and J 4 bases, with 12 bases left between them. The CDR3 length is 12 residues. The CDR3 nucleotides are TGTGCCTGTCCGGGACACCTCTATGGCTACACCTTC. Translated, it gives CACPGHLYGYTF.

The rearrangement joins TRBV6-5 to TRBJ2-6, with 8 bases fitting TRBD1. CDR1 and CDR2 from the germline V gene are MNHEY and SVGAGI. V shed 7 bases, J shed 3 bases, and the junction held 5 bases outside the gene matches. The CDR3 length is 15 residues. The CDR3 nucleotides are TGTGCCAGCACCCTCGACAGGGGTGGGGCCAACGTCCTGACTTTC. Amino acids: CASTLDRGGANVLTF.

CDR3 nucleotide sequence: TGCGCCAGCATAGCAGACAGGGGCACTGAAGCTTTCTTT. It specifies CASIADRGTEAFF. V and J are TRBV5-1 and TRBJ1-1; 8 nucleotides line up with TRBD1. V was pared by 6 bases and J by 4 bases, with 5 bases of the junction left unmatched. This CDR3 comprises 13 residues. Germline CDR1 reads SGHRS; CDR2 reads YFSETQ. The variable domain in full, with the rest retrieved from reference TRBV5-1 and TRBJ1-1, is KAGVTQTPRYLIKTRGQQVTLSCSPISGHRSVSWYQQTPGQGLQFLFEYFSETQRNKGNFPGRFSGRQFSNSRSEMNVSTLELGDSALYLCASIADRGTEAFFGQGTRLTVV.

This clone came up a few times. V usage is TRBV27 and J usage is TRBJ1-1; D remains ambiguous. This CDR3 comprises 15 residues. Germline V gene data show CDR1 as MNHEY and CDR2 as SMNVEV (reference sequence). The ends were cut back, 1 base at V and 1 base at J, with 10 bases in the middle. CDR3 sequence: CASSLLRGKNTEAFF. DNA for the CDR3: TGTGCCAGCAGTTTATTGAGAGGGAAGAACACTGAAGCTTTCTTT.

V is TRBV7-3 and J is TRBJ2-5; maybe TRBD1 (5 bases). The germline V gene has CDR1 SGHTA and CDR2 FQGTGA. V was shortened by 2 bases and J by 1 base, with 11 bases between the two germline ends. The CDR3 has 15 amino acids. The CDR3, as DNA: TGTGCCAGCAGCTTAGTTGGGGCGCGCCAAGAGACCCAGTACTTC. It specifies CASSLVGARQETQYF. Using reference TRBV7-3 and TRBJ2-5 for the parts outside the CDR3, the full variable domain is GAGVSQTPSNKVTEKGKYVELRCDPISGHTALYWYRQSLGQGPEFLIYFQGTGAADDSGLPNDRFFAVRPEGSVSTLKIQRTERGDSAVYLCASSLVGARQETQYFGPGTRLLVL.

The gene calls are TRBV6-1 and TRBJ1-4; 8 positions agree with TRBD1. The CDR3 is 14 residues long. Germline CDR1 and CDR2: MNHNS and SASEGT. V shed 6 bases, J shed 0 bases, and the junction held 0 bases outside the gene matches. The CDR3, as DNA: TGTGCCAGCAGGACAGGGGCAACTAATGAAAAACTGTTTTTT. Protein product: CASRTGATNEKLFF.

This chain uses TRBV19 with TRBJ1-5, with D unclear. This CDR3 contains 13 residues. Looked up from germline, CDR1 is LNHDA and CDR2 is SQIVND (reference sequence). V gave up 5 bases and J gave up 5 bases, with 10 bases separating them. The CDR3 sequence: CASSVWRDQPQHF. For the CDR3, the DNA is TGTGCCAGTAGTGTCTGGAGAGATCAGCCCCAGCATTTT.

V usage is TRBV4-2 and J usage is TRBJ1-5; 8 positions agree with TRBD1. CDR1 is LGHNA and CDR2 is YNFKEQ in the germline V gene. Trimming removed 3 bases from V and 2 bases from J; junction bases left unmatched: 0. This CDR3 contains 14 residues. The CDR3 nucleotides read TGTGCCAGCAGCCAGGACAGGGGCAATCAGCCCCAGCATTTT. Its translation: CASSQDRGNQPQHF.

The rearrangement links TRBV19 to TRBJ1-5, with a weak D call TRBD1 (5 bases). This CDR3 contains 14 residues. CDR1 LNHDA and CDR2 SQIVND come from the germline V gene (reference sequence). The ends were cut back, 7 bases at V and 1 base at J, with 11 bases in the middle. CDR3 DNA: TGTGCCAGTACCCTCGACAGCAGCAATCAGCCCCAGCATTTT. Its translation: CASTLDSSNQPQHF. Complete variable domain (other parts from reference TRBV19 and TRBJ1-5): DGGITQSPKYLFRKEGQNVTLSCEQNLNHDAMYWYRQDPGQGLRLIYYSQIVNDFQKGDIAEGYSVSREKKESFPLTVTSAQKNPTAFYLCASTLDSSNQPQHFGDGTRLSIL.

The chain links TRBV27 to TRBJ2-7; a weak D match, TRBD2 (6 bases). The V end was cut by 1 base, the J end by 0 bases, with 13 bases between. Germline V lookup: CDR1 MNHEY, CDR2 SMNVEV (reference sequence). CDR3 length: 16 amino acids. The CDR3 loop is CASSLWFVEGSYEQYF. CDR3 bases: TGTGCCAGCAGTTTATGGTTCGTGGAGGGCTCCTACGAGCAGTACTTC.